This T cell receptor beta chain was observed in a study of PD-1 blockade in classical Hodgkin lymphoma. Trimming at V came to 4 bases and at J to 5 bases, leaving 6 bases not matched to a gene. The CDR3 is 14 residues long. In germline, CDR1 is SGHNT, CDR2 YYREEE (reference sequence). Libraries were prepared by immunoSEQ multiplex PCR; TCRdb keeps only in-frame clonotypes and omits some of them. The top ten hold roughly 16% of the sample, which has about 37,000 clones, approximately 82% seen once. The patients all showed relapse after autologous stem cell transplantation, while their brentuximab vedotin exposure varied. Of note for this clone: Antigen unknown.

Whole-study results and caveats: Baseline diversity in complete responders resembled that of newly diagnosed patients. The study found that TCR diversity rose significantly by C4D1 in CD4+ but not CD8+ cells.

This chain links TRBV5-4 with TRBJ2-4, with 7 bases fitting TRBD2. The sample in question was peripheral blood mononuclear cells (PBMCs), obtained before the second cycle of nivolumab. This clonotype was sampled from a human donor with classical Hodgkin lymphoma. The CDR3 spells CASSLVGLENIQYF. The DNA for the CDR3 is TGTGCCAGCAGCCTTGTCGGACTAGAAAACATTCAGTACTTC. Drawing the rest from reference TRBV5-4 and TRBJ2-4, the complete variable domain is ETGVTQSPTHLIKTRGQQVTLRCSSQSGHNTVSWYQQALGQGPQFIFQYYREEENGRGNFPPRFSGLQFPNYSSELNVNALELDDSALYLCASSLVGLENIQYFGAGTRLSVL.